The entry below gives a single T cell receptor beta chain sequence along with its context. A sample-barcoded 5' primer and a J-beta primer mix were used in a second PCR of roughly 7 to 11 cycles. No fewer than 3 million CDR3-containing paired-end reads came from each sample. MiXCR, applied by TCRdb to the 5' RACE reads, yields one record per CDR3 protein. Of 1.5 million to 1.8 million distinct CDR3 sequences listed, about 42% are singletons. Each sample yielded at least 5.5 micrograms of PBMC total RNA. The data originate from a study of blood T cells in healthy people across ages. CDR1 and CDR2 (germline): SGHTA, FQGNSA. V dropped 6 bases and J dropped 0; count of bases not matched to a gene: 4. The length of the CDR3 is 15 residues.

The TCR was taken from a woman under 30 in good health. The J gene is TRBJ1-1, the V gene TRBV7-2; 10 bases align to TRBD1. Material for sequencing was blood. The CDR3 nucleotides read TGTGCCAGCAGGCTGGACAGGGGGGTGAACACTGAAGCTTTCTTT. Protein sequence: CASRLDRGVNTEAFF.